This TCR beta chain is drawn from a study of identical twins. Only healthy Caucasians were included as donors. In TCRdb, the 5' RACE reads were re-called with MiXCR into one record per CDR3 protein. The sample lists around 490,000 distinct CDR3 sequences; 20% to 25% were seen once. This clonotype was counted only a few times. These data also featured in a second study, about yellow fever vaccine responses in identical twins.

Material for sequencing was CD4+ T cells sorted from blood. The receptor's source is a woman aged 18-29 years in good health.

CDR3 in amino acids: CASRLFAGAYEQYF. In nucleotides, the CDR3 is TGTGCCAGCAGGCTTTTCGCGGGTGCCTACGAGCAGTACTTC. The rearrangement links TRBV12-3 or TRBV12-4 to TRBJ2-7; possible D gene TRBD2, 5 bases. The CDR3 is 14 residues long. Trimming pared 6 bases from V and 2 bases from J, leaving 14 bases between.